The 6 T cell receptor beta chains below come from one sample, sequenced in a study of blood T cell repertoires in COVID-19 (dated by TCRdb to the early 2020s). The library was obtained by the immunoSEQ multiplex PCR assay. This immuneACCESS table, as held by TCRdb, lists in-frame sequences with V and J called but not all clones. Of the missing ones, under half trace to an unresolved V gene in checked studies; the others have no known cause. The table for this sample lists 130,000 to 150,000 clones; roughly four fifths of them were counted only once. The ten largest make up 7.5% to 9.5% of the sample. Sequences were obtained from peripheral blood. These receptors all come from a human donor with acute or convalescent COVID-19. The donor label of this sample is uncertain.

The chain is built from TRBV19 and TRBJ2-1; D unresolved. Germline lookup yields CDR1 LNHDA and CDR2 SQIVND (reference sequence). Trimming pared 4 bases from V and 0 bases from J, leaving 10 bases between. CDR3 length equals 15 residues. CDR3: CASSRDGGSYNEQFF. The CDR3, as DNA: TGTGCCAGTAGTAGAGACGGCGGCTCCTACAATGAGCAGTTCTTC. Looking up the rest from reference TRBV19 and TRBJ2-1 gives the full variable domain: DGGITQSPKYLFRKEGQNVTLSCEQNLNHDAMYWYRQDPGQGLRLIYYSQIVNDFQKGDIAEGYSVSREKKESFPLTVTSAQKNPTAFYLCASSRDGGSYNEQFFGPGTRLTVL.

J is TRBJ1-1 and V is TRBV3-1 (or the pseudogene TRBV3-2); a weak D match, TRBD1 (6 bases). The CDR3 extends over 16 amino acids. Trimming shortened V by 3 bases and J by 2 bases, and 16 bases separated the two germline ends. CDR1 and CDR2 from the germline V gene are LGHDT and YNNKEL (reference sequence). CDR3 sequence reads: CASSHPGGGPNTEAFF. The CDR3 DNA reads TGTGCCAGCAGCCACCCCGGGGGGGGGCCTAACACTGAAGCTTTCTTT.

This chain uses TRBV6-5 with TRBJ1-3; 7 nucleotides align to TRBD1. CDR1 and CDR2 from the germline V gene are MNHEY and SVGAGI. The CDR3 sequence is 14 residues long. The V segment lost 6 bases and the J segment 4 bases; nucleotides outside the gene matches: 6. This CDR3 is CASRPDRAGNTIYF. The CDR3 DNA follows: TGTGCCAGCAGACCCGACAGGGCCGGAAACACCATATATTTT.

The chain uses TRBV6-1 and TRBJ1-2; TRBD1 agrees at 8 bases. Losses at the gene ends were 3 bases for V and 7 bases for J; bases not matched to a gene: 13. The CDR3 is made up of 16 amino acids. In germline, CDR1 is MNHNS, CDR2 SASEGT. DNA of the CDR3: TGTGCCAGCAGTGAGACCTCAGGGGGCTGGGGAAGTGGCTACACCTTC. Translation gives CASSETSGGWGSGYTF.

This chain joins TRBV6-2 or TRBV6-3 and TRBJ2-1, with 8 positions matching TRBD2. Germline V gene data show CDR1 as MNHEY and CDR2 as SVGEGT. This CDR3 contains 15 residues. J lost 4 bases, V lost 0 bases, and 2 bases had no gene match. This CDR3 is CASSYSRGAYNEQFF. In DNA, the CDR3 is TGTGCCAGCAGTTACTCGCGGGGGGCGTACAATGAGCAGTTCTTC.

This chain connects TRBV30 to TRBJ1-1, with 8 bases fitting TRBD1. CDR3 size: 17 residues. With 3 bases clipped from V and 0 bases from J, the junction kept 12 bases outside the gene matches. Germline V lookup: CDR1 GTSNPN, CDR2 SVGIG (reference sequence). CDR3 amino acids: CAWSRSGTGSLNTEAFF. The CDR3 DNA reads TGTGCCTGGAGCCGCTCCGGGACAGGTTCATTGAACACTGAAGCTTTCTTT.